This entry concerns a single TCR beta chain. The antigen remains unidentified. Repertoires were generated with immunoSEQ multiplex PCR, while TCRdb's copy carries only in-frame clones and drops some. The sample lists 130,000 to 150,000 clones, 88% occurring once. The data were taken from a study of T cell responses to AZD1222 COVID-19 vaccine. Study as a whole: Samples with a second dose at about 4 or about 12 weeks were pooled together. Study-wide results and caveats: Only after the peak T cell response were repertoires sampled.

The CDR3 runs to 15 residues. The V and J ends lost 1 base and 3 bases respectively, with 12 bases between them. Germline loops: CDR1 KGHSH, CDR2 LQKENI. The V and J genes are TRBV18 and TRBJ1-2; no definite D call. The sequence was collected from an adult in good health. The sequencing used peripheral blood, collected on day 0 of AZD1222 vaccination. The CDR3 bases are TGTGCCAGCTCACCACAGGGTGGGAGTGACTATGGCTACACCTTC. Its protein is CASSPQGGSDYGYTF.